The 21 T cell receptor beta chains in this list originate from one sample, sequenced in a study of blood T cell repertoires in COVID-19 (dated by TCRdb to the early 2020s). The library was generated by the immunoSEQ multiplex PCR assay. TCRdb took this table from immuneACCESS and kept in-frame rearrangements with V and J called. Such tables lack part of the clones; where checked against another copy, unresolved V genes explain under half of the gap, and the rest is unexplained. Present in this sample are 200,000 to 300,000 clones, roughly 84% of which were seen just once. The ten largest clones add up to 4.2% of the sample. Material: peripheral blood. These receptors all come from a man between 60 and 70 years old with acute or convalescent COVID-19.

The J gene is TRBJ1-6, the V gene TRBV30, with 7 bases that match TRBD1. CDR3 length: 13 residues. J gave up 8 bases and V 5 bases, and 6 bases lay outside the gene matches. The germline CDR1 and CDR2 sequences are GTSNPN and SVGIG (reference sequence). DNA for the CDR3: TGTGCCTGGGCGAGACAGGGCGATTCACCCCTCCACTTT. Residues: CAWARQGDSPLHF.

J is TRBJ1-3 and V is TRBV5-5; D is undetermined. The germline V gene has CDR1 SGHKS and CDR2 YYEKEE (reference sequence). The V end lost 2 bases, the J end lost 2 bases, and 5 bases lay between the germline ends. The CDR3 extends over 13 amino acids. The CDR3 nucleotides read TGTGCCAGCAGCTTCTTAGCTGGAAACACCATATATTTT. Translated, it gives CASSFLAGNTIYF.

The V gene is TRBV13, the J gene TRBJ2-5; 7 positions agree with TRBD1. The CDR3 has 14 amino acids. J gave up 5 bases and V 0 bases, and 3 bases lay outside the gene matches. Germline loops: CDR1 PRHDT, CDR2 FYEKMQ (reference sequence). CDR3 amino acids: CASSLGTGLETQYF. The CDR3 coding sequence is TGTGCCAGCAGCTTAGGGACAGGGCTGGAGACCCAGTACTTC.

This chain joins TRBV9 and TRBJ2-2; D is undetermined. Germline CDR1 reads SGDLS; CDR2 reads YYNGEE. CDR3 length: 12 amino acids. The V gene lost 2 bases and the J gene lost 6 bases, with 5 bases spanning the gap. In DNA, the CDR3 is TGTGCCAGCAGCGTCGACTCCGGGGAGCTGTTTTTT. Translating it yields CASSVDSGELFF.

The chain carries TRBV5-5 and TRBJ1-6, with 11 bases lining up with TRBD1. Germline values: CDR1 SGHKS, CDR2 YYEKEE (reference sequence). There are 15 residues in the CDR3. V gave up 2 bases and J gave up 9 bases; unmatched junction bases: 4. This CDR3 reads CASSFGTGGGSPLHF. The CDR3 DNA follows: TGTGCCAGCAGCTTCGGGACAGGGGGTGGTTCACCCCTCCACTTT.

The chain has TRBV2 and TRBJ2-5, with a weak D call TRBD2 (6 bases). V lost 6 bases and J 2 bases, leaving 16 bases between the germline ends. The V gene's germline CDR1 is SNHLY and CDR2 FYNNEI. This CDR3 is 15 amino acids long. CDR3 sequence (DNA): TGTGCCAGCAGCTCGGGACTTCCCCCTCAAGAGACCCAGTACTTC. Protein product: CASSSGLPPQETQYF.

This chain connects TRBV6-5 to TRBJ1-2; a possible D gene is TRBD1 (6 bases). V lost 6 bases, J lost 5 bases, and 16 bases lay in between. This CDR3 has 14 amino acids. From germline, CDR1 is MNHEY and CDR2 SVGAGI. Here the CDR3 DNA reads TGTGCCAGCAGCGGGGGGCCGTCGGTTTATGGCTACACCTTC. Its translation is CASSGGPSVYGYTF.

This chain connects TRBV6-2 or TRBV6-3 to TRBJ2-4; the match to TRBD1 covers 7 bases. The CDR3 runs to 16 residues. Per germline, CDR1 MNHEY and CDR2 SVGEGT. The trim removed 4 bases at V and 0 bases at J, leaving 6 bases unmatched. As DNA, the CDR3 is TGTGCCAGCAGTTCAGGACAGGTCCTAGCCAAAAACATTCAGTACTTC. This sequence encodes CASSSGQVLAKNIQYF.

The chain carries TRBV11-1 and TRBJ2-7; 8 nucleotides line up with TRBD1. Germline CDR1 and CDR2: SGHAT and FQDESV (reference sequence). Trimming removed 2 bases from V and 6 bases from J; junction bases left unmatched: 9. This CDR3 is 15 amino acids long. DNA of the CDR3: TGTGCCAGCAGCTTACTCGCCCAGGGGACAGGCGAGCAGTACTTC. As protein: CASSLLAQGTGEQYF. Variable domain in full (rest from reference TRBV11-1 and TRBJ2-7): EAEVAQSPRYKITEKSQAVAFWCDPISGHATLYWYRQILGQGPELLVQFQDESVVDDSQLPKDRFSAERLKGVDSTLKIQPAELGDSAMYLCASSLLAQGTGEQYFGPGTRLTVT.

This chain connects TRBV7-9 to TRBJ1-1; the match to TRBD1 covers 7 bases. The CDR3 sequence is 15 residues long. In germline, CDR1 is SEHNR, CDR2 FQNEAQ (reference sequence). Unmatched junction bases numbered 7, after V lost 5 bases and J lost 1 base. CDR3 bases: TGTGCCAGCAGCACCCCGACAGGGCCGAACACTGAAGCTTTCTTT. Protein sequence: CASSTPTGPNTEAFF.

The genes are TRBV9 and TRBJ2-3; 8 bases are a match to TRBD1. Per the germline V gene, CDR1 is SGDLS and CDR2 is YYNGEE. CDR3 length equals 15 residues. Losses at the gene ends were 7 bases for V and 2 bases for J; bases not matched to a gene: 9. The CDR3 sequence: CASGMGQEITDTQYF. Written as DNA, the CDR3 is TGTGCCAGCGGCATGGGACAGGAAATCACAGATACGCAGTATTTT.

The V and J genes are TRBV6-6 and TRBJ1-1; 9 nucleotides line up with TRBD1. The CDR3 spans 17 residues. Germline CDR1 MNHNY, CDR2 SVGAGI (reference sequence). The trim removed 5 bases at V and 4 bases at J, leaving 14 bases unmatched. This chain's CDR3 is CASSPEGTGRLATEAFF. The DNA for the CDR3 is TGTGCCAGCAGTCCCGAGGGGACAGGGAGGTTAGCCACTGAAGCTTTCTTT.

The count of this clone is one. The CDR3 DNA follows: TGTGCCAGCAGCTTAAGGGGCGCTGGGGCCAACGTCCTGACTTTC. This codes for CASSLRGAGANVLTF. This chain links TRBV13 with TRBJ2-6, with a weak D call TRBD1 (5 bases). The length of the CDR3 is 15 residues. V lost 2 bases and J lost 2, with 7 bases in between. The germline V gene has CDR1 PRHDT and CDR2 FYEKMQ (reference sequence).

This sequence joins TRBV15 and TRBJ2-1, with TRBD2 matching over 14 bases. The J segment lost 3 bases and the V segment lost 2 bases, leaving 6 bases of the junction unmatched. The germline V gene encodes CDR1 LNHNV and CDR2 YYDKDF (reference sequence). The CDR3 is 18 residues long. The CDR3 bases are TGTGCCACCAGCAGACTCTCCGGGACTAGCGGGAGCTACAATGAGCAGTTCTTC. This codes for CATSRLSGTSGSYNEQFF.

The V and J genes are TRBV3-1 (or the pseudogene TRBV3-2) and TRBJ1-4, with 11 bases fitting TRBD1. The V gene's germline CDR1 is LGHDT and CDR2 YNNKEL (reference sequence). There are 17 residues in the CDR3. V gave up 3 bases and J gave up 4 bases; unmatched junction bases: 7. The CDR3 DNA reads TGTGCCAGCAGCCATTCTGGACAGGGGGCCTATAATGAAAAACTGTTTTTT. Its protein is CASSHSGQGAYNEKLFF.

V usage is TRBV6-6 and J usage is TRBJ2-1; D might be TRBD2 (6 bases). Per the germline V gene, CDR1 is MNHNY and CDR2 is SVGAGI (reference sequence). This CDR3 contains 16 residues. V lost 0 bases to trimming and J lost 4 bases, with 13 bases between them. DNA of the CDR3: TGTGCCAGCAGTTACTCGTTAGGGACTCTGTACAATGAGCAGTTCTTC. This gives the protein CASSYSLGTLYNEQFF.

This clone was recorded only once. CDR3 in amino acids: CASSMSSGGSNQPQHF. The CDR3 DNA follows: TGTGCCAGTAGTATGTCGTCAGGGGGGAGCAATCAGCCCCAGCATTTT. The chain recombines TRBV19 with TRBJ1-5; 7 nucleotides agree with TRBD1. J was trimmed by 1 base and V by 3 bases; bases with no gene match: 6. CDR1 is LNHDA, CDR2 SQIVND, per germline (reference sequence). This CDR3 has 16 residues. Based on the CDR3 plus reference TRBV19 and TRBJ1-5, the full variable domain is DGGITQSPKYLFRKEGQNVTLSCEQNLNHDAMYWYRQDPGQGLRLIYYSQIVNDFQKGDIAEGYSVSREKKESFPLTVTSAQKNPTAFYLCASSMSSGGSNQPQHFGDGTRLSIL.

This chain uses TRBV7-2 with TRBJ2-2; D unresolved. The CDR3 spans 15 residues. Germline V gene lookup returns CDR1 SGHTA and CDR2 FQGNSA. V lost 1 base to trimming and J lost 5 bases, with 11 bases between them. The CDR3 nucleotides read TGTGCCAGCAGCTTAGTACACGACGGGACCGGGGAGCTGTTTTTT. Its translation is CASSLVHDGTGELFF.

In regard to this clone: Other DNA sequences from this sample encode an identical CDR3 as well. The CDR3 loop reads CASSLGQGGTGELFF. Here the CDR3 DNA reads TGCGCCAGCAGCTTGGGACAGGGCGGAACCGGGGAGCTGTTTTTT. The V and J genes are TRBV5-1 and TRBJ2-2, with 7 bases lining up with TRBD1. Germline loops: CDR1 SGHRS, CDR2 YFSETQ. Trimming at V came to 0 bases and at J to 5 bases, leaving 4 bases not matched to a gene. This CDR3 has 15 residues.

This chain uses TRBV5-6 with TRBJ1-6, with D uncertain. The CDR3 consists of 14 residues. With 0 bases removed from V and 9 bases from J, the gap between germline ends came to 10 bases. Germline CDR1 and CDR2: SGHDT and YYEEEE. The CDR3 loop reads CASSLAGVGSPLHF. The CDR3, as DNA: TGTGCCAGCAGCTTGGCCGGGGTAGGTTCACCCCTCCACTTT.

This sequence joins TRBV9 and TRBJ1-3, with TRBD1 identical over 7 bases. Germline V gene lookup returns CDR1 SGDLS and CDR2 YYNGEE. The CDR3 length is 16 residues. V was clipped by 4 bases and J by 1 base; unmatched bases: 8. CDR3 coding DNA: TGTGCCAGCAGCCCCTCGGACAGGCAGTCTGGAAACACCATATATTTT. It is translated as CASSPSDRQSGNTIYF. The whole variable domain, filled in from reference TRBV9 and TRBJ1-3, reads DSGVTQTPKHLITATGQRVTLRCSPRSGDLSVYWYQQSLDQGLQFLIQYYNGEERAKGNILERFSAQQFPDLHSELNLSSLELGDSALYFCASSPSDRQSGNTIYFGEGSWLTVV.